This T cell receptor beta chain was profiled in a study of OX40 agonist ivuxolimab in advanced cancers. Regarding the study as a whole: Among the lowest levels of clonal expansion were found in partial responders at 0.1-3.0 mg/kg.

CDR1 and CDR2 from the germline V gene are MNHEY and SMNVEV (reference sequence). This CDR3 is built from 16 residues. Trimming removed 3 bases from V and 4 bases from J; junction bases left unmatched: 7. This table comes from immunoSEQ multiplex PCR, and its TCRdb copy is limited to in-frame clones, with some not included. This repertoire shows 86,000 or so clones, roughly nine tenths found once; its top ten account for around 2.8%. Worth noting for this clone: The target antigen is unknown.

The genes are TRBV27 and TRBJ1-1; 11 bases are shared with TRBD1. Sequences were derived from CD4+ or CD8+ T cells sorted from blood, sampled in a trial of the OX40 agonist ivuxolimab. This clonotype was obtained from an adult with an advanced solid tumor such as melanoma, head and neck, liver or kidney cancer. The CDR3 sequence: CASSFAGTGGRTEAFF. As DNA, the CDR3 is TGTGCCAGCAGTTTCGCCGGGACAGGGGGTCGCACTGAAGCTTTCTTT.